The 4 T cell receptor beta chains given below trace back to one sample, sequenced in a study of Ad26.COV2.S vaccination and SARS-CoV-2 variants. Noted treatment: roughly 19 received Ad26.COV2.S at low or high dose, single or two shots; about 5 received placebo; per-sample allocation not given. Repertoires come from day 63 after the first vaccine or placebo injection. The protocol was immunoSEQ multiplex PCR, while the TCRdb copy is restricted to in-frame clones and leaves out a portion. Of 350,000 to 450,000 clones in the sample, 89% are singletons; the top ten hold under 2%. The sequencing here drew on peripheral blood, taken in a trial of Ad26.COV2.S vaccine versus placebo. Every receptor here comes from a person aged 18-65 years who received the Ad26.COV2.S COVID-19 vaccine or a placebo.

This clone appeared a single time. V and J are TRBV29-1 and TRBJ2-4; 11 nucleotides line up with TRBD2. Unmatched junction bases numbered 11, after V lost 1 base and J lost 3 bases. Germline V gene lookup returns CDR1 SQVTM and CDR2 ANQGSEA. The CDR3 totals 18 residues. The CDR3 sequence is CSVEGVVSGRVGKNIQYF. CDR3 DNA: TGCAGCGTTGAAGGGGTGGTTAGCGGGAGGGTTGGCAAAAACATTCAGTACTTC.

The chain combines TRBV28 with TRBJ1-5, with 8 bases matching TRBD1. Looked up from germline, CDR1 is MDHEN and CDR2 is SYDVKM. Unmatched junction bases numbered 12, after V lost 3 bases and J lost 2 bases. This CDR3 spans 18 amino acids. CDR3 region: CASSFFGQGAGGNQPQHF. For the CDR3, the DNA is TGTGCCAGCAGTTTCTTTGGGCAGGGGGCGGGTGGCAATCAGCCCCAGCATTTT.

In this sample, this clone turned up once. The rearrangement links TRBV7-9 to TRBJ1-3; no clear D gene. The CDR3 consists of 14 residues. Between the trimmed V and J ends, which lost 3 bases and 4 bases, there was a span of 10 bases. Per the germline V gene, CDR1 is SEHNR and CDR2 is FQNEAQ (reference sequence). The CDR3 region has the DNA TGTGCCAGCAGCTTGGTAGTTGTGGGAAACACCATATATTTT. Translation gives CASSLVVVGNTIYF.

This clone turned up a few times. The chain recombines TRBV19 with TRBJ1-1, with unresolved D. V lost 7 bases and J 11 bases, leaving 20 bases between the germline ends. The CDR3 is 13 amino acids. Per the germline V gene, CDR1 is LNHDA and CDR2 is SQIVND (reference sequence). Here the CDR3 DNA reads TGTGCCAGTACATGGCTGAGGGCGGGTGTGGCTTTCTTT. It encodes CASTWLRAGVAFF.